This T cell receptor beta chain derives from a study of regulatory T cells in long-lasting Graves disease. Researchers made TCR beta libraries by using iRepertoire HTBI primers and running Arm-PCR on CDR3 regions. TCRdb called the multiplex PCR reads again in MiXCR, with one record for every CDR3 protein. Among about 470,000 distinct CDR3 sequences, around a fifth were seen once, and the ten largest hold 7% to 9%. This clonotype appeared many times. Its specificity is not known. General study points: Exclusively peripheral blood, rather than thyroid tissue, was studied. A reduction in accuracy may have resulted from the small sample size. Persistent disease favored TRBV28, TRBJ1-2 and TRBJ2-5.

Time point described: persistent/refractory GD, antithyroid drugs over 5 years with positive TRAb. PBMCs were the source of the RNA used for TCR sequencing. Diagnosis followed American Thyroid Association guidelines for Graves' disease. Trimming cost V 7 bases and J 7 bases, with 16 bases left between them. This CDR3 comprises 14 residues. Germline values: CDR1 SNHLY, CDR2 FYNNEI. The source of this sequence is a female donor with Graves disease. Material: peripheral blood mononuclear cells (PBMCs), obtained when the disease was refractory, from a patient treated with antithyroid drugs. The rearrangement links TRBV2 to TRBJ1-4, with D uncertain. The CDR3 here is CASNQGTAPEKLFF. The CDR3 region has the DNA TGTGCCAGCAATCAAGGAACCGCACCTGAAAAACTGTTTTTT. Full variable domain (outside the CDR3, taken from reference TRBV2 and TRBJ1-4): EPEVTQTPSHQVTQMGQEVILRCVPISNHLYFYWYRQILGQKVEFLVSFYNNEISEKSEIFDDQFSVERPDGSNFTLKIRSTKLEDSAMYFCASNQGTAPEKLFFGSGTQLSVL.